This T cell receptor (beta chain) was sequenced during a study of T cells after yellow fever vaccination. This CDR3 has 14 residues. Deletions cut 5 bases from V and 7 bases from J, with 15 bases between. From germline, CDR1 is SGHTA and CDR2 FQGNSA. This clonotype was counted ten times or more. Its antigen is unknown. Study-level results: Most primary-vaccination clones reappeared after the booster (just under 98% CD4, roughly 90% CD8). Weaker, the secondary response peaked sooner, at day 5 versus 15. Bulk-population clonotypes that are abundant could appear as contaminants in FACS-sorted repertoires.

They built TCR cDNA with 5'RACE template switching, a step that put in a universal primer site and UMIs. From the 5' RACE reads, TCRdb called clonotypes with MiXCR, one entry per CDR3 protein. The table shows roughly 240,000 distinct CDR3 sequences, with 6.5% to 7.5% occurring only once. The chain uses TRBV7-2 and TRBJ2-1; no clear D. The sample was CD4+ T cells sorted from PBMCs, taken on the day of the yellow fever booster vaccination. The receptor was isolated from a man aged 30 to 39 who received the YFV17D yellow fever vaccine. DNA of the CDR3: TGTGCCAGCAGCGCAGACAAAGTTCTTAATGAGCAGTTCTTC. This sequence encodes CASSADKVLNEQFF. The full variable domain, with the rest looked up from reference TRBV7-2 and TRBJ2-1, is GAGVSQSPSNKVTEKGKDVELRCDPISGHTALYWYRQSLGQGLEFLIYFQGNSAPDKSGLPSDRFSAERTGGSVSTLTIQRTQQEDSAVYLCASSADKVLNEQFFGPGTRLTVL.